A selection of T cell receptor beta chains follows, all from one sample in a study of cytomegalovirus exposure and HLA in healthy donors. Clones were read by immunoSEQ multiplex PCR, and TCRdb kept only the in-frame ones, dropping some. The data contain about 160,000 clones, roughly two thirds of them singletons. The sample taken for sequencing was PBMCs. Receptors were obtained from a woman aged 40 to 50 in good health and CMV-seropositive. Each CDR3 is given with its conserved first and last residue. D genes are given only for firm matches. Clone size is not always given. Where it is, it says once, few, many or a class for expanded clones.

-	-	TRBV5-1	15	TRBJ1-5	TGCGCCAGCAGCTTGGAAGGGGGTAGCAATCAGCCCCAGAATTTT	CASSLEGGSNQPQNF
-	-	TRBV29-1	10	TRBJ1-2	TGCAGCGTTGAACAGAATGGCTACACCTTC	CSVEQNGYTF
-	-	TRBV5-1	15	TRBJ2-7	TGCGCCAGCAGCTTGGCAGGCGGAGGACCCTACGAGCAGTACTTC	CASSLAGGGPYEQYF
few	TRBD1	TRBV15	14	TRBJ2-1	TGTGCCACCAGCGGGCGGACAGGTCGAAATGAGCAGTTCTTC	CATSGRTGRNEQFF
-	TRBD2	TRBV4-1	15	TRBJ2-3	TGCGCCAGCAGCCCAGGGGCTAGCGGGACGGATACGCAGTATTTT	CASSPGASGTDTQYF
once	-	TRBV5-8	15	TRBJ2-1	TGTGCCAGCAGCTTGAGCACTAACAAGGACAATGAGCAGTTCTTC	CASSLSTNKDNEQFF
-	TRBD1	TRBV2	16	TRBJ1-2	TGTGCCAGCAGTGAATACGGGGGGACAGGGAAGAGTGGCTACACCTTC	CASSEYGGTGKSGYTF
-	-	TRBV19	13	TRBJ1-5	TGTGCCAGTAGTAGCGTTATCAATCAGCCCCAGCATTTT	CASSSVINQPQHF
-	-	TRBV5-1	13	TRBJ2-1	TGCGCCAGCAGCTTAGGTGGGGCCAATGAGCAGTTCTTC	CASSLGGANEQFF
-	-	TRBV28	11	TRBJ1-2	TGTGCCAGCAACTTGTACGGTGGCTACACCTTC	CASNLYGGYTF
few	-	TRBV27	12	TRBJ2-7	TGTGCCAGCAGTTTAGGGGGGTACGAGCAGTACTTC	CASSLGGYEQYF
-	TRBD2	TRBV5-4	15	TRBJ2-5	TGTGCCAGCAGCACGGGGACTAGCGGTGGGGAGACCCAGTACTTC	CASSTGTSGGETQYF
-	-	TRBV5-5	16	TRBJ2-7	TGTGCCAGCAGCTTCGTGGCTCGCACAAACGGGAACGAGCAGTACTTC	CASSFVARTNGNEQYF
-	TRBD2	TRBV7-6	16	TRBJ2-3	TGTGCCAGCAGCGTGACTAGCGGGGGAAGCACAGATACGCAGTATTTT	CASSVTSGGSTDTQYF
-	TRBD2	TRBV11-2	13	TRBJ2-7	TGTGCCAGCAGCTTAGGACTAGCGGGCGAGCAGTACTTC	CASSLGLAGEQYF
-	-	TRBV19	12	TRBJ1-2	TGTGCCAGTACAGAGGCCAACTATGGCTACACCTTC	CASTEANYGYTF
-	TRBD1	TRBV19	18	TRBJ1-5	TGTGCCAGTAGTATAGTTGGACAGGGGGTGTATAGCAATCAGCCCCAGCATTTT	CASSIVGQGVYSNQPQHF
-	TRBD1	TRBV6-5	13	TRBJ1-2	TGTGCCAGCAGTGCCCCGACAGGGAATGGCTACACCTTC	CASSAPTGNGYTF
-	TRBD1	TRBV2	16	TRBJ2-6	TGTGCCAGCAGTCGGACAGGGGGTCATGGGGCCAACGTCCTGACTTTC	CASSRTGGHGANVLTF
-	-	TRBV19	14	TRBJ1-5	TGTGCCACCACCCCAGGGGTTTACAATCAGCCCCAGCATTTT	CATTPGVYNQPQHF
-	-	TRBV19	15	TRBJ2-5	TGTGCCAGTAGTATCACCTTGATAGGGGAAGAGACCCAGTACTTC	CASSITLIGEETQYF
-	TRBD2	TRBV28	14	TRBJ2-3	TGTGCCAGCAGGGACGGGACTACGAGGGATACGCAGTATTTT	CASRDGTTRDTQYF
-	TRBD2	TRBV7-2	11	TRBJ2-7	TGTGCCAGCAGCTCGGGAGGCGAGCAGTACTTC	CASSSGGEQYF
-	-	TRBV11-2	13	TRBJ1-2	TGTGCCAGCAGCTTTCGGACAGATGTGGGCTACACCTTC	CASSFRTDVGYTF
-	TRBD2	TRBV4-1	16	TRBJ2-2	TGCGCCAGCAGCCAAGAAGGGACTAGGACTTTCGGGGAGCTGTTTTTT	CASSQEGTRTFGELFF
-	-	TRBV2	12	TRBJ1-2	TGTGCCAGCACCGTGCAGGGAGGGGGCTACACCTTC	CASTVQGGGYTF
-	TRBD1	TRBV5-6	17	TRBJ1-2	TGTGCCAGCAGGGATGGGACAGGGTATCCCACTAACTATGGCTACACCTTC	CASRDGTGYPTNYGYTF
-	TRBD1	TRBV15	17	TRBJ2-1	TGTGCCACCAGCTTACACTCACGGGACAGGGGATACAATGAGCAGTTCTTC	CATSLHSRDRGYNEQFF